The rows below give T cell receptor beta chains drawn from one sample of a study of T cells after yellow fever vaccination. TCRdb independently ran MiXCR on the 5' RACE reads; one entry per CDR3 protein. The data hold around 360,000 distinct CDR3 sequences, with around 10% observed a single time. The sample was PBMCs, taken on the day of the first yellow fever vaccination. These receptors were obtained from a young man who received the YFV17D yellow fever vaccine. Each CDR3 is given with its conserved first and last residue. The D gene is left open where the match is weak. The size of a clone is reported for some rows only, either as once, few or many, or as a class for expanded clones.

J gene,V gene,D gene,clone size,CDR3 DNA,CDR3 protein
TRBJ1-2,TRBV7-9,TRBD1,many,TGTGCCAGCGGGGGCACAGGGGGATACTATGGCTACACCTTC,CASGGTGGYYGYTF
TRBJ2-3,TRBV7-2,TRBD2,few,TGTGCCAGCAGCTTAGCTGGGACGGCGGGGGGGGGCACAGATACGCAGTATTTT,CASSLAGTAGGGTDTQYF
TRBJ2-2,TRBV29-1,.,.,TGCAGCGTACTATCGTCGACAGAGAACACCGGGGAGCTGTTTTTT,CSVLSSTENTGELFF
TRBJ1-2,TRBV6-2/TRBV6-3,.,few,TGTGCCAGCAGTTATCAGGAGGTCTGGGGCTACACCTTC,CASSYQEVWGYTF
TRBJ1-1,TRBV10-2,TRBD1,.,TGCGCCAGCAGGGATACCGGGACAGGGGTACCCGCAGCTTTCTTT,CASRDTGTGVPAAFF
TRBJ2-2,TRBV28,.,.,TGTGCCAGCAGTAGACAGATCGGGGAGCTGTTTTTT,CASSRQIGELFF
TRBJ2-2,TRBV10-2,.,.,TGCGCCAGCAGATCCCGACACCCGGGGGAGCTGTTTTTT,CASRSRHPGELFF
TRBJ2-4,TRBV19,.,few,TGTGCCAGTAGCCCCGGCGGAGCGATAGCCAAAAACATTCAGTACTTC,CASSPGGAIAKNIQYF
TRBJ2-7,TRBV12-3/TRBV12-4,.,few,TGTGCCAGCAGTTTGGGCCTGGGGGGTTACGAGCAGTACTTC,CASSLGLGGYEQYF
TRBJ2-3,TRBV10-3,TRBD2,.,TGTGCCATCAGTGAGTCTGGCCTAGCGGGTCGAGATACGCAGTATTTT,CAISESGLAGRDTQYF
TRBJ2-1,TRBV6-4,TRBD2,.,TGTGCCAGCAGTGTACTAGCGGGGGGCAATGAGCAGTTCTTC,CASSVLAGGNEQFF
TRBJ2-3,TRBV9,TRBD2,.,TGTGCCAGCAGCCCAGAGGGACTAGCGGAAGATACGCAGTATTTT,CASSPEGLAEDTQYF
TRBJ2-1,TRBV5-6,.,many,TGTGCCAGCAGCCCCAGGGGTGATGAGCAGTTCTTC,CASSPRGDEQFF
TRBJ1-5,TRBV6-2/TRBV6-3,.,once,TGTGCCAGCAGTTACCCCCAAGCGGGGCAGCCCCAGCATTTT,CASSYPQAGQPQHF
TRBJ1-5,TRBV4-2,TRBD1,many,TGTGCCAGCAGCCAAGGGGCACAGGGGGGCAATCAGCCCCAGCATTTT,CASSQGAQGGNQPQHF
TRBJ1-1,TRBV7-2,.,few,TGTGCCAGCAGCTTAGCTAGGGGGGTGGGTTCTGAAGCTTTCTTT,CASSLARGVGSEAFF
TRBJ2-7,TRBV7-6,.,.,TGTGCCAGCAGCTTAGGAGGGCAGGGTAAAGACTACGAGCAGTACTTC,CASSLGGQGKDYEQYF
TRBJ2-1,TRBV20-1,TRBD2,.,TGCAGTGCTAGCCGGCTAGCGGTATACAATGAGCAGTTCTTC,CSASRLAVYNEQFF
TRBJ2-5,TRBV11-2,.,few,TGTGCCAGCACCCAAACGGGGGTACTAGAGACCCAGTACTTC,CASTQTGVLETQYF
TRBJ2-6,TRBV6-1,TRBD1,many,TGTGCCAGCAGTGGACAGGGGTCTGGGGCCAACGTCCTGACTTTC,CASSGQGSGANVLTF
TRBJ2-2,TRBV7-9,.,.,TGTGCCAGCAGCTCCGCCAGGACCGGGGGCGGGGAGCTGTTTTTT,CASSSARTGGGELFF
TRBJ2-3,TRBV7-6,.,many,TGTGCCAGCAGCTTGGGCCTGGGCAGCAGCACAGATACGCAGTATTTT,CASSLGLGSSTDTQYF
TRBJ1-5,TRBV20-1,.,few,TGCAGTGCCGTCCGGGACAGCAATCAGCCCCAGCATTTT,CSAVRDSNQPQHF
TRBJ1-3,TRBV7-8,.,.,TGTGCCAGCAGCTTATCTAGAAACACCATATATTTT,CASSLSRNTIYF
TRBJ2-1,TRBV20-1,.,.,TGCAGTGCTAGAGATGACCGGGGTGGAGCCTACAATGAGCAGTTCTTC,CSARDDRGGAYNEQFF
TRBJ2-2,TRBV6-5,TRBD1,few,TGTGCCAGCAGTTACGGAGACAGGGGAACCGGGGAGCTGTTTTTT,CASSYGDRGTGELFF
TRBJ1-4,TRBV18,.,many,TGTGCCAGCAGTCCAGGAACAACTAATGAAAAACTGTTTTTT,CASSPGTTNEKLFF
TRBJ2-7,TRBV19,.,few,TGTGCCAGTAGGGGACCTCAGACCTACGAGCAGTACTTC,CASRGPQTYEQYF
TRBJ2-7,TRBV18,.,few,TGTGCCAGCTCACCAAGAATGGTGACAGGCTTGCACGAGCAGTACTTC,CASSPRMVTGLHEQYF
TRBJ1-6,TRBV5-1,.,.,TGCGCCAGCAGCTCCGGGATTAATTCACCCCTCCACTTT,CASSSGINSPLHF
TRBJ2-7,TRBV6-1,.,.,TGTGCCAGCAGTGAAGTCTGGGGGATGGCAGGGCGCTACGAGCAGTACTTC,CASSEVWGMAGRYEQYF
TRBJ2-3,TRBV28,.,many,TGTGCCAGCAGCCGCCTAGATACGCAGTATTTT,CASSRLDTQYF
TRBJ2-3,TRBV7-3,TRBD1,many,TGTGCCAGCAGCTTCGGACAGGGCACGCAGTATTTT,CASSFGQGTQYF
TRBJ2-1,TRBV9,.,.,TGTGCCAGCAGCGCCCCATGGGCAATAAAGGGCGAGCAGTTCTTC,CASSAPWAIKGEQFF
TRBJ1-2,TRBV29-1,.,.,TGCAGCGTTGCCGGCAGGGCTAGCTATGGCTACGCCTTC,CSVAGRASYGYAF
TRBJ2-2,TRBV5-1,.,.,TGCGCCAGCAGGGCTCAGGGTACGGGATCCGGGGAGCTGTTTTTT,CASRAQGTGSGELFF
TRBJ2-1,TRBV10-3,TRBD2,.,TGTGCCATCAGTCCGGGACTAGCTAACAATGAGCAGTTCTTC,CAISPGLANNEQFF
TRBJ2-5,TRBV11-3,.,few,TGTGCCAGCAGCTCAGATGTCCAAGAGACCCAGTACTTC,CASSSDVQETQYF
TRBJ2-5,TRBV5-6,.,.,TGTGCCAGCAGCTTGAGGGCGGCGGGTGAAGAGACCCAGTACTTC,CASSLRAAGEETQYF
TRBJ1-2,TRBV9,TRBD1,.,TGTGCCAGCAGCGAGGGGGACAGGGGAATTGGCTACACCTTC,CASSEGDRGIGYTF